The rows below give T cell receptor beta chains drawn from one sample of a study of blood T cells in healthy people across ages. TCRdb fed the 5' RACE reads into MiXCR, producing one record per CDR3 protein. The sample has more than 1 million distinct CDR3 sequences, around 43% seen once. The specimen sequenced was blood. The receptors shown here come from a woman aged 55-69 years in good health. The CDR3 runs from the conserved cysteine through the conserved F or W. A D gene is named only where the DNA matches it firmly. For some rows the clone size is stated as once, few or many, or as a class when expanded; others skip it.

D gene: TRBD1; J gene: TRBJ2-7; clone size: few; V gene: TRBV7-9; CDR3 protein: CASSGRDREVNEQYF; CDR3 DNA: TGTGCCAGCAGCGGACGGGACAGGGAGGTGAACGAGCAGTACTTC
D gene: -; J gene: TRBJ1-5; clone size: -; V gene: TRBV28; CDR3 protein: CASSFRDRSNQPQHF; CDR3 DNA: TGTGCCAGCAGTTTTAGGGACCGGAGCAATCAGCCCCAGCATTTT
D gene: -; J gene: TRBJ1-1; clone size: many; V gene: TRBV11-2; CDR3 protein: CASSLDTSNTEAFF; CDR3 DNA: TGTGCCAGCAGCCTGGACACCTCGAACACTGAAGCTTTCTTT
D gene: TRBD1; J gene: TRBJ2-7; clone size: once; V gene: TRBV5-6; CDR3 protein: CASSYPLGQGANEQYF; CDR3 DNA: TGTGCCAGCAGCTATCCCCTCGGACAGGGGGCGAACGAGCAGTACTTC
D gene: -; J gene: TRBJ2-3; clone size: -; V gene: TRBV20-1; CDR3 protein: CSARDRTGEVKDTQYF; CDR3 DNA: TGCAGTGCTAGAGATCGCACGGGAGAGGTAAAGGATACGCAGTATTTT
D gene: TRBD1; J gene: TRBJ2-5; clone size: -; V gene: TRBV24-1; CDR3 protein: CATSARDRWKETQYF; CDR3 DNA: TGTGCCACCAGTGCTCGGGACAGGTGGAAAGAGACCCAGTACTTC
D gene: TRBD1; J gene: TRBJ2-1; clone size: -; V gene: TRBV7-2; CDR3 protein: CASSSRRGQKQFF; CDR3 DNA: TGTGCCAGCAGCTCACGAAGGGGACAGAAGCAGTTCTTC
D gene: TRBD1; J gene: TRBJ1-4; clone size: -; V gene: TRBV3-1; CDR3 protein: CASSLRQGSTNEKLFF; CDR3 DNA: TGTGCCAGCAGCCTCCGACAGGGCTCAACTAATGAAAAACTGTTTTTT
D gene: TRBD1; J gene: TRBJ1-2; clone size: -; V gene: TRBV27; CDR3 protein: CASSPLTGGGYGYTF; CDR3 DNA: TGTGCCAGCAGTCCCCTGACAGGGGGCGGCTATGGCTACACCTTC
D gene: -; J gene: TRBJ2-7; clone size: -; V gene: TRBV7-2; CDR3 protein: CASSLDYGYEQYF; CDR3 DNA: TGTGCCAGCAGCTTAGACTACGGGTACGAGCAGTACTTC
D gene: TRBD1; J gene: TRBJ1-2; clone size: few; V gene: TRBV7-9; CDR3 protein: CASSRTGDYGYTF; CDR3 DNA: TGTGCCAGCAGCCGGACAGGGGACTATGGCTACACCTTC
D gene: -; J gene: TRBJ1-1; clone size: -; V gene: TRBV21-1; CDR3 protein: CASSKRGGGGNTEAFF; CDR3 DNA: TGTGCCAGCAGCAAAAGGGGAGGGGGCGGGAACACTGAAGCTTTCTTT
D gene: -; J gene: TRBJ2-7; clone size: -; V gene: TRBV6-5; CDR3 protein: CASSRALGSYEQYF; CDR3 DNA: TGTGCCAGCTCCCGGGCCCTGGGGTCCTACGAGCAGTACTTC
D gene: TRBD1; J gene: TRBJ1-4; clone size: -; V gene: TRBV3-1; CDR3 protein: CTSSQGQGAGNEKLFF; CDR3 DNA: TGTACCAGCAGCCAAGGACAGGGGGCCGGTAATGAAAAACTGTTTTTT
D gene: TRBD2; J gene: TRBJ2-1; clone size: -; V gene: TRBV29-1; CDR3 protein: CSVGRSAGASYNEQFF; CDR3 DNA: TGCAGCGTGGGTAGGTCAGCGGGGGCCTCCTACAATGAGCAGTTCTTC
D gene: -; J gene: TRBJ2-3; clone size: -; V gene: TRBV18; CDR3 protein: CASSPGREQTDTQYF; CDR3 DNA: TGTGCCAGCTCACCGGGGCGGGAACAAACAGATACGCAGTATTTT
D gene: -; J gene: TRBJ2-7; clone size: few; V gene: TRBV27; CDR3 protein: CASSSLVTYEQYF; CDR3 DNA: TGTGCCAGCAGTTCTTTAGTTACCTACGAGCAGTACTTC
D gene: -; J gene: TRBJ1-1; clone size: -; V gene: TRBV20-1; CDR3 protein: CSTSGGGRVTEAFF; CDR3 DNA: TGCAGTACTAGCGGTGGGGGCAGGGTCACTGAAGCTTTCTTT
D gene: -; J gene: TRBJ2-5; clone size: -; V gene: TRBV4-1; CDR3 protein: CASSHTLALSGNEQYF; CDR3 DNA: TGCGCCAGCAGCCATACTCTAGCGCTAAGTGGCAATGAGCAGTACTTC
D gene: TRBD2; J gene: TRBJ2-1; clone size: -; V gene: TRBV11-2; CDR3 protein: CASSLIASGSDNEQFF; CDR3 DNA: TGTGCCAGCAGCTTAATAGCTAGCGGGAGTGACAATGAGCAGTTCTTC
D gene: -; J gene: TRBJ2-1; clone size: -; V gene: TRBV12-3/TRBV12-4; CDR3 protein: CASLDYYNEQFF; CDR3 DNA: TGTGCCAGCCTGGACTACTACAATGAGCAGTTCTTC
D gene: TRBD2; J gene: TRBJ2-1; clone size: few; V gene: TRBV9; CDR3 protein: CASSDVLAGGGNEQFF; CDR3 DNA: TGTGCCAGCAGCGACGTACTAGCGGGAGGAGGTAATGAGCAGTTCTTC
D gene: -; J gene: TRBJ1-2; clone size: -; V gene: TRBV7-9; CDR3 protein: CASSAFWTGSYTF; CDR3 DNA: TGTGCCAGCAGTGCCTTCTGGACGGGCAGCTACACCTTC
D gene: -; J gene: TRBJ2-1; clone size: -; V gene: TRBV20-1; CDR3 protein: CSATQGSHEQFF; CDR3 DNA: TGCAGTGCTACCCAGGGGAGTCATGAGCAGTTCTTC
D gene: -; J gene: TRBJ1-2; clone size: many; V gene: TRBV29-1; CDR3 protein: CSVETYGYTF; CDR3 DNA: TGCAGCGTTGAAACATACGGCTACACCTTC
D gene: TRBD2; J gene: TRBJ2-1; clone size: -; V gene: TRBV3-1; CDR3 protein: CASSIRLAYEQFF; CDR3 DNA: TGTGCCAGCAGCATCCGACTAGCGTATGAGCAGTTCTTC
D gene: -; J gene: TRBJ2-7; clone size: -; V gene: TRBV5-1; CDR3 protein: CASSSRQQGIYEQYF; CDR3 DNA: TGCGCCAGCAGCAGTAGACAACAGGGTATCTACGAGCAGTACTTC
D gene: -; J gene: TRBJ1-4; clone size: -; V gene: TRBV7-2; CDR3 protein: CASSVGPVSEKLFF; CDR3 DNA: TGTGCCAGCAGCGTCGGACCGGTCTCGGAAAAACTGTTTTTT